This paragraph reports one TCR beta chain. Its antigen remains unknown. The data are from a study of T-cell reconstitution after alpha-beta-depleted transplantation in children. Broader study findings: One year post-transplant, T-cell counts and diversity were largely derived from T cells produced anew. Elevated TCRbeta diversity at day 60 was traced, in some patients, to surviving recipient T cells and thymic progenitors. Several hundred expanded graft clones reportedly were the source of alpha-beta T cells about two months after transplant.

Germline assignment: CDR1 SEHNR and CDR2 FQNEAQ (reference sequence). V trimming: 5 bases; J trimming: 8 bases; junction bases outside the gene matches: 17. The CDR3 loop spans 17 amino acids. TCRbeta library preparation incorporated unique molecular identifiers. TCRdb re-called the PCR reads with MiXCR, one entry per CDR3 protein. The repertoire holds under 250,000 distinct CDR3 sequences, with about a sixth as singletons. The genes are TRBV7-9 and TRBJ1-4; 7 nucleotides line up with TRBD1. The material sequenced was PBMCs, mostly from graft donor cells, taken 360 days after TCRalphabeta/CD19-depleted stem cell transplant. The clonotype originates from a male patient under 10 years old who had a stem cell transplant for acute lymphoblastic leukemia, so the T cells may come from the graft donor. The DNA for the CDR3 is TGTGCCAGCAGCCCCAGGACAGGATCAATTGACGTAGAAAAACTGTTTTTT. Translated, it gives CASSPRTGSIDVEKLFF.